This TCR beta chain was captured by sequencing in a study of CD8 T cells in ankylosing spondylitis. The CDR3 has 16 residues. The germline V gene has CDR1 SQVTM and CDR2 ANQGSEA. The V gene lost 2 bases and the J gene lost 0 bases, with 11 bases spanning the gap. Each CDR3 protein gets one entry after TCRdb re-called the 5' RACE reads with MiXCR. Among just over 150,000 distinct CDR3 sequences, around 17% were seen once, and the ten largest hold about 8%. The sequence was collected from a male donor with ankylosing spondylitis or in good health (not recorded which). The sequencing input was blood, either unsorted or a sorted T cell fraction (not recorded which). The J gene is TRBJ2-6, the V gene TRBV29-1; D unclear. CDR3 in DNA: TGCAGCGTTGAACTGGCAGATAGCTCTGGGGCCAACGTCCTGACTTTC. It specifies CSVELADSSGANVLTF.